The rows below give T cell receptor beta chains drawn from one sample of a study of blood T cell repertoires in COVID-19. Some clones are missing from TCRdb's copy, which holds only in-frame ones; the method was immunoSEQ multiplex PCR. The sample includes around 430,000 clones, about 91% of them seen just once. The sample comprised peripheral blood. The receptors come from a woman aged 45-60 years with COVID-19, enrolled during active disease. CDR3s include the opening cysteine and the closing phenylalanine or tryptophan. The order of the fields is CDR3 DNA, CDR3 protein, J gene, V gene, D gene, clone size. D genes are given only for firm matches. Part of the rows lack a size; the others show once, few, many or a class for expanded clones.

TGTGCCAGCAGCCAAGCTAACGATCAGCCCCAGCATTTT,CASSQANDQPQHF,TRBJ1-5,TRBV3-1/TRBV3-2,.,.
TGTGCCATCAGCTACGGCACTGAAGCTTTCTTT,CAISYGTEAFF,TRBJ1-1,TRBV10-3,.,.
TGTGCCAGCTCAGACTCGACCGTTGGGAATTCACCCCTCCACTTT,CASSDSTVGNSPLHF,TRBJ1-6,TRBV18,.,.
TGTGCCACCAGTGATACCGGGACAGGGGGAGATACGCAGTATTTT,CATSDTGTGGDTQYF,TRBJ2-3,TRBV24-1,TRBD1,.
TGTGCCAGTAGCCCCGGGCAGGGAGGGTGGCGGCCCCAGCATTTT,CASSPGQGGWRPQHF,TRBJ1-5,TRBV19,.,.
TGTGCCAGTAGTGCGGGACAGGGGGGCACTGAAGCTTTCTTT,CASSAGQGGTEAFF,TRBJ1-1,TRBV19,TRBD1,.
TGTGCCAGCTCACCCGGGAGGGACACTGAAGCTTTCTTT,CASSPGRDTEAFF,TRBJ1-1,TRBV18,.,.
TGTGCCAGTAGCGAGAGAACACTACTCTTGGGAGACACCATATATTTT,CASSERTLLLGDTIYF,TRBJ1-3,TRBV19,.,once
TGTGCCACTGCACCTCAGGGGAACGGAAACACCATATATTTT,CATAPQGNGNTIYF,TRBJ1-3,TRBV19,.,.
TGTGCCAGCAGTTACTCGTTCGGTGAGAACACCGGGGAGCTGTTTTTT,CASSYSFGENTGELFF,TRBJ2-2,TRBV6-2/TRBV6-3,.,.
TGTGCCAGTAGGCACGGGACTCAGGCCGGGGAGCTGTTTTTT,CASRHGTQAGELFF,TRBJ2-2,TRBV19,.,once
TGCGCCAGCAGCTTGATTTTGGGGGGTCGTGGCTACACCTTC,CASSLILGGRGYTF,TRBJ1-2,TRBV5-1,.,.
TGTGCCAGCAGCTTGGACAGCCCCTCGAACACCGGGGAGCTGTTTTTT,CASSLDSPSNTGELFF,TRBJ2-2,TRBV5-4,.,.
TGTGCCAGCAGTTACAGGCGGGGGGCCACAGATACGCAGTATTTT,CASSYRRGATDTQYF,TRBJ2-3,TRBV6-5,TRBD2,.
TGTGCCAGTAGTTCCCCACCCACAGGGAACTATGGCTACACCTTC,CASSSPPTGNYGYTF,TRBJ1-2,TRBV19,.,.
TGTGCCAGTAGTATTGGACAGATGAACACTGAAGCTTTCTTT,CASSIGQMNTEAFF,TRBJ1-1,TRBV19,.,.
TGTGCCAGCAGTGTCTCCAGGAACTATGGCTACACCTTC,CASSVSRNYGYTF,TRBJ1-2,TRBV2,.,.
TGTGCCAGCAGCTTAGCCGCGGATGGCTACACCTTC,CASSLAADGYTF,TRBJ1-2,TRBV7-9,.,.
TGCAGCGTTTCTCGTAACACTGAAGCTTTCTTT,CSVSRNTEAFF,TRBJ1-1,TRBV29-1,.,once
TGTGCCAGCAGCTTACCGACTAGCGGGGGGGCAAGCACAGATACGCAGTATTTT,CASSLPTSGGASTDTQYF,TRBJ2-3,TRBV7-6,TRBD2,.
TGTGCCAGCAGTCCGGGACAGGGGGATGAGCAGTTCTTC,CASSPGQGDEQFF,TRBJ2-1,TRBV2,TRBD1,.
TGTGCCAGCAGCGTAGTGGCGGGGGGGCTCGATGAGCAGTTCTTC,CASSVVAGGLDEQFF,TRBJ2-1,TRBV9,TRBD2,.
TGCGCCAGCAGCCCAGGGTACACTGAAGCTTTCTTT,CASSPGYTEAFF,TRBJ1-1,TRBV4-1,.,.
TGTGCCAGCAGCTTGGACAGGTCACGTCCCCAGCATTTT,CASSLDRSRPQHF,TRBJ1-5,TRBV7-2,TRBD1,.
TGTGCCAGCAGTTACAGGGGAAGGGACACTGAAGCTTTCTTT,CASSYRGRDTEAFF,TRBJ1-1,TRBV6-5,.,.
TGCGCCAGCAGTCCAGGGGCAACTAATGAAAAACTGTTTTTT,CASSPGATNEKLFF,TRBJ1-4,TRBV5-1,.,.
TGTGCCAGCAGCGTAGTGCACAACGAGCAGTTCTTC,CASSVVHNEQFF,TRBJ2-1,TRBV9,.,.
TGTGCCAGCAGTTTAGCGGGGACAGGTGAAAAACTGTTTTTT,CASSLAGTGEKLFF,TRBJ1-4,TRBV28,TRBD1,few
TGTGCCAGTAGTTACAGGGCTGGCTATGGCTACACCTTC,CASSYRAGYGYTF,TRBJ1-2,TRBV19,.,.
TGTGCCAGCAGTCCGATCAGACAGGCCCACTCTAACTATGGCTACACCTTC,CASSPIRQAHSNYGYTF,TRBJ1-2,TRBV11-2,.,.
TGTGCCAGCAGCTTAGCGGTTCGGAGGGGCTTCTATGGCTACACCTTC,CASSLAVRRGFYGYTF,TRBJ1-2,TRBV7-8,.,.
TGTGCCTGGAGTGAGGGACAGGGCCTTTTTAATGAAAAACTGTTTTTT,CAWSEGQGLFNEKLFF,TRBJ1-4,TRBV30,TRBD1,.
TGTGCCAGTATAGAGTCGGGGTACAATCAGCCCCAGCATTTT,CASIESGYNQPQHF,TRBJ1-5,TRBV19,.,.
TGTGCCAGCAGCGACAGGGGGACAGAGGCAGAGACCCAGTACTTC,CASSDRGTEAETQYF,TRBJ2-5,TRBV11-2,TRBD1,.
TGTGCCAGCCGGGACTCCGGGGGGGTTGAGACCCAGTACTTC,CASRDSGGVETQYF,TRBJ2-5,TRBV6-5,TRBD2,once
TGTGCCAGCAGTCCCCAGGGCCATGAGCAGTACTTC,CASSPQGHEQYF,TRBJ2-7,TRBV27,.,.
TGTGCCAGCAGCTTAGCAGCAACTAGCCCCTACGAGCAGTACTTC,CASSLAATSPYEQYF,TRBJ2-7,TRBV7-2,.,many
TGCAGTGCTAGTAAGCCGGGACAGGGGTCGGACTATGGCTACACCTTC,CSASKPGQGSDYGYTF,TRBJ1-2,TRBV20-1,TRBD1,.
TGTGCCAGCAGCAACGCTAATAGCGGGGGGGTTCTTTCCACAGATACGCAGTATTTT,CASSNANSGGVLSTDTQYF,TRBJ2-3,TRBV5-8,TRBD2,.
TGTGCCACCAGCCAGGGGCTAGCGGGGGGAGATGAGCAGTTCTTC,CATSQGLAGGDEQFF,TRBJ2-1,TRBV24-1,TRBD2,.
TGCGCCAGCAGCTCCGGGACAGATAATTCACCCCTCCACTTT,CASSSGTDNSPLHF,TRBJ1-6,TRBV5-1,TRBD1,.